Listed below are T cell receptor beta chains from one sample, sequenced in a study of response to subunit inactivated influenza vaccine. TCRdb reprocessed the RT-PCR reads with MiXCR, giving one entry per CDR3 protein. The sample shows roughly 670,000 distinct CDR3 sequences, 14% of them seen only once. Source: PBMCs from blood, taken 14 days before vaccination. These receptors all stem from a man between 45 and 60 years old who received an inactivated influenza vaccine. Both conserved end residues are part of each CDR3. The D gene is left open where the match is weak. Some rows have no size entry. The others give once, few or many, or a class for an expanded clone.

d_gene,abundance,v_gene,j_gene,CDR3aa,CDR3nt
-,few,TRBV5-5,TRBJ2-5,CASSLPLGARETQYF,TGTGCCAGCAGCCTCCCTTTAGGGGCAAGGGAGACCCAGTACTTC
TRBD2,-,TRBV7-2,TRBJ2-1,CASSSLAGINEQFF,TGTGCCAGCAGCTCACTAGCGGGAATCAATGAGCAGTTCTTC
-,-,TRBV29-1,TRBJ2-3,CSAPGWGGGPDTQYF,TGCAGCGCTCCGGGCTGGGGGGGGGGCCCAGATACGCAGTATTTT
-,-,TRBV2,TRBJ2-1,CASIRPRYNEQFF,TGTGCCAGCATCCGACCGCGCTACAATGAGCAGTTCTTC
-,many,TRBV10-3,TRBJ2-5,CAISDGVQETQYF,TGTGCCATCAGTGATGGGGTCCAAGAGACCCAGTACTTC
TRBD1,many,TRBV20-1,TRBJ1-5,CSAEGQGQRVPQHF,TGCAGTGCTGAGGGACAGGGGCAGCGCGTGCCCCAGCATTTT
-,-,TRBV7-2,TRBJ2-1,CASSRTNNEQFF,TGTGCCAGCAGCCGAACGAACAATGAGCAGTTCTTC
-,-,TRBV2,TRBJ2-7,CASSLVGAELEQYF,TGTGCCAGCAGTCTGGTTGGTGCGGAACTCGAGCAGTACTTC
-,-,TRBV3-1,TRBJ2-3,CASSQSPAGTDTQYF,TGTGCCAGCAGCCAAAGCCCGGCAGGGACAGATACGCAGTATTTT
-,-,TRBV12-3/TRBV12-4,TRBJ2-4,CASSPGAWWDIQYF,TGTGCCAGCAGTCCCGGGGCCTGGTGGGACATTCAGTACTTC
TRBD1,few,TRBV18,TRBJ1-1,CASSPRQGVNTEAFF,TGTGCCAGCTCACCACGACAGGGAGTGAACACTGAAGCTTTCTTT
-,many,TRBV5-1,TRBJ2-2,CASSLGESDAGELFF,TGCGCCAGCAGCTTGGGGGAAAGCGACGCCGGGGAGCTGTTTTTT
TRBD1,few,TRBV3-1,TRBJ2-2,CASSIPSGQSTGELFF,TGTGCCAGCAGCATTCCGTCGGGACAGTCCACCGGGGAGCTGTTTTTT
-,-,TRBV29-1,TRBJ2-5,CSVFRQLQETQYF,TGCAGCGTTTTTCGGCAGTTACAAGAGACCCAGTACTTC
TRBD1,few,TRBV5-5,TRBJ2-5,CASRGTGGETQYF,TGTGCCAGCAGGGGGACAGGGGGGGAGACCCAGTACTTC
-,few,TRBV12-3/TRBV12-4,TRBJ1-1,CASSLSSGRNTEAFF,TGTGCCAGCAGTTTGTCGTCAGGCCGGAACACTGAAGCTTTCTTT
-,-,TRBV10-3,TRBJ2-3,CAISESSGSSTDTQYF,TGTGCCATCAGTGAGTCTAGTGGTTCTAGCACAGATACGCAGTATTTT
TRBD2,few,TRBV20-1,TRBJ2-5,CSAGERGTIETQYF,TGCAGTGCTGGAGAGCGGGGGACCATAGAGACCCAGTACTTC
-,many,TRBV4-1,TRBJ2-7,CASSRSSSGSYEQYF,TGCGCCAGCAGCCGATCCTCCTCGGGCTCCTACGAGCAGTACTTC
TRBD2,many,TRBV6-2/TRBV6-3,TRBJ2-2,CATGLAGTNTGELFF,TGTGCCACCGGACTAGCGGGGACGAACACCGGGGAGCTGTTTTTT
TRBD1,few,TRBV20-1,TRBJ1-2,CSAVEPRGHGYTF,TGCAGTGCGGTAGAGCCCAGGGGGCATGGCTACACCTTC
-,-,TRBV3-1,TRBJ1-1,CASSQDRGVGNTEAFF,TGTGCCAGCAGCCAAGATCGGGGGGTGGGGAACACTGAAGCTTTCTTT
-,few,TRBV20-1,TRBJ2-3,CSASRGPRTDTQYF,TGCAGTGCTAGCAGGGGACCCCGCACAGATACGCAGTATTTT
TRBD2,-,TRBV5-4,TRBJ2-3,CASSTLAGKTDTQYF,TGTGCCAGCAGCACACTAGCGGGGAAAACAGATACGCAGTATTTT
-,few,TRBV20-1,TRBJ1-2,CSASRTAYEDYGYTF,TGCAGTGCTAGTCGGACAGCCTACGAGGACTATGGCTACACCTTC
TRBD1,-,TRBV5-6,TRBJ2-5,CASSLVGDRVRETQYF,TGTGCCAGCAGCTTGGTAGGGGACAGGGTTCGGGAGACCCAGTACTTC
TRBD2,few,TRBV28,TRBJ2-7,CASTIAGAHYEQYF,TGTGCCAGCACCATAGCGGGGGCCCACTACGAGCAGTACTTC
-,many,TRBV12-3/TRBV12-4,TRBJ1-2,CASSLGTGLGYTF,TGTGCCAGCAGTTTAGGGACGGGGCTTGGCTACACCTTC
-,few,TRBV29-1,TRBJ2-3,CSVDGSFGRDTQYF,TGCAGCGTTGATGGTAGCTTCGGAAGGGATACGCAGTATTTT
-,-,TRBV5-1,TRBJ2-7,CASSLDSLPPQYF,TGCGCCAGCAGCTTGGACAGTTTACCCCCGCAGTACTTC
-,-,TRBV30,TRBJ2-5,CAWAQGAGAQETQYF,TGTGCCTGGGCCCAAGGGGCAGGGGCGCAAGAGACCCAGTACTTC
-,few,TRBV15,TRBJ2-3,CATSTRSGSTDTQYF,TGTGCCACCAGCACGAGGAGCGGAAGCACAGATACGCAGTATTTT
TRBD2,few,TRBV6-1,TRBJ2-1,CASKGLGDDNEQFF,TGTGCCAGCAAGGGACTAGGGGACGACAATGAGCAGTTCTTC
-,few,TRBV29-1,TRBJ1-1,CSVGWGGSEAFF,TGCAGCGTTGGATGGGGCGGGAGTGAAGCTTTCTTT
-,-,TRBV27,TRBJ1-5,CASSLSATGRSQPQHF,TGTGCCAGCAGTTTATCGGCTACAGGGAGATCGCAGCCCCAGCATTTT
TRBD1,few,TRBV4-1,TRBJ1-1,CASSHGQGWITEAFF,TGCGCCAGCAGCCACGGACAGGGTTGGATCACTGAAGCTTTCTTT
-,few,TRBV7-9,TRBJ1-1,CASSFGPEAFF,TGTGCCAGCAGCTTCGGTCCAGAAGCTTTCTTT
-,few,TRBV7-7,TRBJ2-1,CASSLGSAAYNEQFF,TGTGCCAGCAGCTTGGGGTCAGCAGCCTACAATGAGCAGTTCTTC
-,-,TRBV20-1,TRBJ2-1,CSLTRGARSNEQFF,TGCAGTCTCACCCGGGGGGCTAGAAGCAATGAGCAGTTCTTC
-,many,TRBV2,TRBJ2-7,CASSELGEQYF,TGTGCCAGCAGTGAACTGGGTGAGCAGTACTTC
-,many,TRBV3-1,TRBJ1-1,CASSLTGGRRTEAFF,TGTGCCAGCAGCCTGACAGGCGGAAGGCGGACTGAAGCTTTCTTT
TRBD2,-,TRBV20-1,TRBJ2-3,CSARAGGQDTQYF,TGCAGTGCTAGAGCGGGAGGGCAGGATACGCAGTATTTT
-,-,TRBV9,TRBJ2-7,CASSVTTGNEQYF,TGTGCCAGCAGCGTAACTACAGGGAACGAGCAGTACTTC
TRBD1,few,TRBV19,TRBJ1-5,CASSIRTGTYNQPQHF,TGTGCCAGTAGTATACGGACAGGAACGTACAATCAGCCCCAGCATTTT
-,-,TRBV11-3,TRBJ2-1,CASSHWDNEQFF,TGTGCCAGCAGCCATTGGGACAATGAGCAGTTCTTC
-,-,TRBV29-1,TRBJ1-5,CSVAHRGGRNQPQHF,TGCAGCGTAGCCCATAGGGGGGGTAGGAATCAGCCCCAGCATTTT
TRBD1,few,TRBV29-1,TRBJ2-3,CSVGGGQASSTDTQYF,TGCAGCGTTGGAGGGGGACAGGCCTCTAGCACAGATACGCAGTATTTT